This TCR beta chain is drawn from a study of CXCR3-negative and CXCR3-positive naive CD8 T cells. Regarding this clonotype: Its target is unknown.

The sorter processed each CD8+ T cell subset in triplicate at roughly 280,000 cells apiece. The libraries of TRB cDNA were prepared using 5' RACE with UMI labels. Each CDR3 protein gets one entry in TCRdb, which reprocessed the 5' RACE reads and gives no DNA. Its clone listing holds around 110,000 distinct CDR3 sequences. Looked up from germline, CDR1 is KGHSH and CDR2 is LQKENI. CDR3 length equals 14 residues. Regarding the study as a whole: CXCR3 levels fell partly with cryopreservation; most assays relied on fresh PBMCs. Both of the naive subsets showed about the same high diversity, but memory CD8+ cells had much less. TRB CDR3s of CXCR3-positive naive cells were more hydrophobic than those of CXCR3-negative naive cells.

This receptor was taken from a human donor in good health. Some clones in this sample may be carry-over from other donors' samples. The sample taken for sequencing was naive CXCR3+ CD8+ T cells from blood. This sample's subset: CD45RO-CCR7+CD27+CD95- naive CD8+ T cells expressing CXCR3 (TNR3+). The chain combines TRBV18 with TRBJ2-3; with no DNA, the TCRdb D assignment of TRBD2 cannot be verified. CDR3 amino acids: CASSPRRGEDTQYF.